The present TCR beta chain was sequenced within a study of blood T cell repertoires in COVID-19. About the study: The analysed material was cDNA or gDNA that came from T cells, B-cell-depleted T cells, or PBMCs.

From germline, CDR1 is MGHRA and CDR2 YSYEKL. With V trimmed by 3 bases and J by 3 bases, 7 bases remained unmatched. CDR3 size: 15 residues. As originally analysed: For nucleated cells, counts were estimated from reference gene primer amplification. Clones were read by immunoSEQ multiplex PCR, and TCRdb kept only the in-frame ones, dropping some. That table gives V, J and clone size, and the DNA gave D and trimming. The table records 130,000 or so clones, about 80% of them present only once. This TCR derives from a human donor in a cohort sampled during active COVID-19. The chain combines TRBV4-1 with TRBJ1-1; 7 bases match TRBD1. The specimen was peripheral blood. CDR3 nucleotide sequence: TGCGCCAGCAGCCAGACAGGGTCCCGGGACACTGAAGCTTTCTTT. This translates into CASSQTGSRDTEAFF.